Listed below are T cell receptor beta chains from one sample, sequenced in a study of CD8+ T cells in alopecia areata. Assay used: immunoSEQ multiplex PCR; TCRdb lists only in-frame clones, some missing. Of some 120,000 clones detected, 47% appear once; the ten largest clones hold 10% to 13%. Material for sequencing was NKG2D-low CD8+ T cells sorted from blood. The receptors were gathered from a human donor with alopecia areata. The CDR3 runs from the conserved cysteine through the conserved F or W. D genes are given only for firm matches. Some rows mark clone size as missing; the rest say once, few, many or name a class of expanded clone.

TRBJ1-5,14,.,.,TRBV27,TGTGCCAGCAGTTTAGGCGATAGCAATCAGCCCCAGCATTTT,CASSLGDSNQPQHF
TRBJ2-1,12,few,.,TRBV13,TGTGCCAGCAGCCACGGGAAGAATGAGCAGTTCTTC,CASSHGKNEQFF
TRBJ2-1,16,few,TRBD1,TRBV29-1,TGCAGCGTTGACGGGCCAACAGGGGGAATAGGGAATGAGCAGTTCTTC,CSVDGPTGGIGNEQFF
TRBJ1-1,13,.,.,TRBV30,TGTGCCTGGAGTCCAGAGATGAACACTGAAGCTTTCTTT,CAWSPEMNTEAFF
TRBJ2-1,14,few,.,TRBV5-1,TGCGCCAGCAGCGCTGGCGCAGAGTACAATGAGCAGTTCTTC,CASSAGAEYNEQFF
TRBJ2-7,13,.,TRBD2,TRBV29-1,TGCAGCGTGCTGACTAGCAAGACCTACGAGCAGTACTTC,CSVLTSKTYEQYF
TRBJ2-1,17,few,.,TRBV23-1,TGCGCCAGCAGTCAGTTGTTTGCTAGCGACCATCCCAATGAGCAGTTCTTC,CASSQLFASDHPNEQFF
TRBJ1-5,13,few,TRBD1,TRBV29-1,TGCAGCGCGGGACAGGGGGCAGGTCAGCCCCAGCATTTT,CSAGQGAGQPQHF
TRBJ2-1,15,few,TRBD1,TRBV5-1,TGCGCCAGCAGCTCCGGGACAGGGGAAAACAATGAGCAGTTCTTC,CASSSGTGENNEQFF
TRBJ2-5,15,.,.,TRBV7-9,TGTGCCAGCAGCTTAAGCCCGCAAAACCAAGAGACCCAGTACTTC,CASSLSPQNQETQYF